These 25 T cell receptor beta chains were sequenced from one sample in a study of blood T cell repertoires in COVID-19. The table came from immunoSEQ multiplex PCR; TCRdb's copy has only in-frame clones and leaves some out. Here the sample spans approximately 200,000 clones, approximately 85% being singletons. Material: peripheral blood. The receptors here all came from a man aged 60 to 69 with acute or convalescent COVID-19.

J is TRBJ2-5 and V is TRBV10-1, with 14 bases lining up with TRBD2. V trimming: 7 bases; J trimming: 5 bases; junction bases outside the gene matches: 21. The CDR3 consists of 20 residues. Looked up from germline, CDR1 is WNHNN and CDR2 is SYGVQD (reference sequence). CDR3 coding DNA: TGCGCCAGCATCACAAACCACGGACCGGGACTAGCGGGAGTCAGGGAGACCCAGTACTTC. This gives the protein CASITNHGPGLAGVRETQYF.

This chain joins TRBV15 and TRBJ2-7; 9 bases line up with TRBD1. V shed 2 bases and J 8 bases; nucleotides not matched to a gene: 19. Per the germline V gene, CDR1 is LNHNV and CDR2 is YYDKDF (reference sequence). This CDR3 comprises 18 residues. CDR3 protein: CATSRPDRGGESSQKQYF. CDR3 nucleotides: TGTGCCACCAGCAGACCGGACAGGGGCGGAGAGAGTAGCCAGAAGCAGTACTTC.

J is TRBJ2-5 and V is TRBV27; D is unclear. CDR3 size: 16 residues. Germline assignment: CDR1 MNHEY and CDR2 SMNVEV (reference sequence). Trimming pared 2 bases from V and 4 bases from J, leaving 17 bases between. This CDR3 is CASSLRFMTPGETQYF. The CDR3, as DNA: TGTGCCAGCAGTTTACGATTTATGACCCCAGGAGAGACCCAGTACTTC.

This clone was seen just once. The chain combines TRBV18 with TRBJ2-7; 7 bases agree with TRBD1. J was trimmed by 4 bases and V by 4 bases; bases with no gene match: 10. CDR3 length: 15 residues. Germline values: CDR1 KGHSH, CDR2 LQKENI. CDR3 in amino acids: CASSLQRDSVYEQYF. As DNA, the CDR3 is TGTGCCAGCTCACTACAGAGGGACAGCGTGTACGAGCAGTACTTC. Using reference TRBV18 and TRBJ2-7 for the parts outside the CDR3, the full variable domain is NAGVMQNPRHLVRRRGQEARLRCSPMKGHSHVYWYRQLPEEGLKFMVYLQKENIIDESGMPKERFSAEFPKEGPSILRIQQVVRGDSAAYFCASSLQRDSVYEQYFGPGTRLTVT.

The genes are TRBV7-6 and TRBJ2-2; 8 nucleotides line up with TRBD2. Germline V gives CDR1 SGHVS, CDR2 FNYEAQ. The CDR3 totals 15 residues. The junction had 4 bases not matched to a gene; V was cut back by 7 bases and J by 0 bases. As DNA, the CDR3 is TGTGCCAGCAAGCGAGCGGGAGCGAACACCGGGGAGCTGTTTTTT. It codes for CASKRAGANTGELFF.

This clone was seen more than once but under ten times. The gene calls are TRBV4-1 and TRBJ1-4; 10 bases match TRBD1. Germline loops: CDR1 MGHRA, CDR2 YSYEKL. Trimming cost V 5 bases and J 8 bases; bases outside gene matches: 5. This CDR3 has 14 residues. The CDR3 bases are TGCGCCAGCAGCAAGGGACAGGGGACGGAAAAACTGTTTTTT. Its translation is CASSKGQGTEKLFF.

CDR3 nucleotides: TGTGCCAGCAGTTTAATGGGGAGCGGGAGTCTTTACAATGAGCAGTTCTTC. Translating gives CASSLMGSGSLYNEQFF. The chain employs TRBV27 and TRBJ2-1; 8 bases line up with TRBD2. Trimming at V came to 2 bases and at J to 4 bases, leaving 10 bases not matched to a gene. This CDR3 has 17 amino acids. Germline CDR1 reads MNHEY; CDR2 reads SMNVEV (reference sequence).

The chain links TRBV7-2 to TRBJ2-7; tentative D call: TRBD2 (6 bases). V was trimmed by 5 bases and J by 4 bases, leaving 15 bases between them. Germline CDR1 reads SGHTA; CDR2 reads FQGNSA. The CDR3 has 14 residues. CDR3 coding DNA: TGTGCCAGCAGCCTTGGCCCTAGCGCGTACGAGCAGTACTTC. Its protein is CASSLGPSAYEQYF.

Written as DNA, the CDR3 is TGTGCCAGCAGCCAAGAAAAGGGGCAGTACGTGCGTGTAACTAATGAAAAACTGTTTTTT. This sequence encodes CASSQEKGQYVRVTNEKLFF. The chain recombines TRBV3-1 (or the pseudogene TRBV3-2) with TRBJ1-4, with D perhaps TRBD1 (5 bases). Germline loops: CDR1 LGHDT, CDR2 YNNKEL (reference sequence). V dropped 0 bases and J dropped 1 base, with 21 bases sitting between them. The CDR3 runs to 20 residues.

J is TRBJ2-1 and V is TRBV5-1; 7 bases map to TRBD1. CDR1 is SGHRS, CDR2 YFSETQ, per germline. The CDR3 runs to 15 residues. Losses at the gene ends were 0 bases for V and 5 bases for J; bases not matched to a gene: 5. CDR3 nucleotide sequence: TGCGCCAGCAGCTTGGATCCGGGACAGCACAATGAGCAGTTCTTC. Translating gives CASSLDPGQHNEQFF. Drawing the rest from reference TRBV5-1 and TRBJ2-1, the complete variable domain is KAGVTQTPRYLIKTRGQQVTLSCSPISGHRSVSWYQQTPGQGLQFLFEYFSETQRNKGNFPGRFSGRQFSNSRSEMNVSTLELGDSALYLCASSLDPGQHNEQFFGPGTRLTVL.

This clone was observed a handful of times. CDR3 protein: CATSSDSDANYEQYF. In nucleotides, the CDR3 is TGTGCCACCAGCAGCGACAGTGACGCCAACTACGAGCAGTACTTC. This chain links TRBV15 with TRBJ2-7; D perhaps matches TRBD1 (5 bases). V was clipped by 3 bases and J by 3 bases, with 15 bases between them. The V gene's germline CDR1 is LNHNV and CDR2 YYDKDF (reference sequence). The CDR3 has 15 residues.

The V call is TRBV15, the J call TRBJ2-5; TRBD1 aligns across 10 bases. CDR3 length: 16 amino acids. Germline V gene lookup returns CDR1 LNHNV and CDR2 YYDKDF (reference sequence). V shed 0 bases, J shed 3 bases, and the junction held 4 bases outside the gene matches. The CDR3 is CATSRDWTGGEETQYF. CDR3 nucleotides: TGTGCCACCAGCAGAGATTGGACAGGGGGAGAAGAGACCCAGTACTTC.

CDR3: CASGSGTGYFGYTF. The CDR3 region has the DNA TGTGCCAGCGGATCCGGGACAGGGTATTTTGGCTACACCTTC. This chain links TRBV28 with TRBJ1-2, with 9 bases aligning to TRBD1. The germline V gene encodes CDR1 MDHEN and CDR2 SYDVKM. The trim removed 8 bases at V and 7 bases at J, leaving 11 bases unmatched. This CDR3 has 14 residues.

In DNA, the CDR3 is TGCGCCAGCTACGGACAGGGGGGCTATGGCTACACCTTC. This encodes CASYGQGGYGYTF. The J gene is TRBJ1-2, the V gene TRBV5-1, with 10 bases that match TRBD1. Germline CDR1 is SGHRS and CDR2 is YFSETQ. The J segment lost 4 bases and the V segment lost 7 bases, leaving 4 bases of the junction unmatched. The CDR3 length is 13 residues.

CDR3 sequence reads: CAISRTGLATNEKLFF. The CDR3 DNA reads TGTGCCATCAGTAGGACAGGGCTTGCAACTAATGAAAAACTGTTTTTT. The chain carries TRBV10-3 and TRBJ1-4, with TRBD1 identical over 8 bases. Germline lookup yields CDR1 ENHRY and CDR2 SYGVKD. The CDR3 consists of 16 residues. J lost 0 bases, V lost 5 bases, and 5 bases had no gene match.

This clone has just a few counts. The chain employs TRBV7-6 and TRBJ1-1, with a possible D match to TRBD1 (6 bases). CDR3 length equals 16 residues. Germline CDR1 SGHVS, CDR2 FNYEAQ. V was cut by 1 base and J by 0 bases, with 12 bases left in between. CDR3 nucleotide sequence: TGTGCCAGCAGCTTAGGCCGAGGACAGATGAACACTGAAGCTTTCTTT. Protein sequence: CASSLGRGQMNTEAFF.

This chain connects TRBV7-9 to TRBJ2-5, with 9 bases fitting TRBD2. V was clipped by 4 bases and J by 8 bases; unmatched bases: 11. This CDR3 has 15 residues. The germline CDR1 and CDR2 sequences are SEHNR and FQNEAQ (reference sequence). The DNA of the CDR3 is TGTGCCAGCAGCTCAATAGCGGGAGTACTGAATACCCAGTACTTC. It is translated as CASSSIAGVLNTQYF.

This sequence joins TRBV5-1 and TRBJ1-2; 9 nucleotides agree with TRBD1. V lost 5 bases to trimming and J lost 10 bases; unmatched junction nucleotides: 9. Germline V gives CDR1 SGHRS, CDR2 YFSETQ. The CDR3 spans 13 residues. CDR3 nucleotides: TGCGCCAGCAGGGCCGGGACAGGGCGTGACTACACCTTC. Translating gives CASRAGTGRDYTF.

This chain joins TRBV28 and TRBJ2-4; perhaps TRBD1 as D (5 bases). The CDR3 is made up of 15 amino acids. Trimming cost V 6 bases and J 0 bases, with 12 bases left between them. Per germline, CDR1 MDHEN and CDR2 SYDVKM. The CDR3 here is CASSPRTIAKNIQYF. In DNA form, the CDR3 reads TGTGCCAGCAGCCCCAGGACAATAGCCAAAAACATTCAGTACTTC.

The chain employs TRBV6-5 and TRBJ1-5; D uncertain. CDR1 and CDR2 from the germline V gene are MNHEY and SVGAGI. There are 14 residues in the CDR3. The V end lost 3 bases, the J end lost 2 bases, and 8 bases lay between the germline ends. The CDR3 reads CASSYGQGNQPQHF. CDR3 in DNA: TGTGCCAGCAGTTATGGGCAGGGCAATCAGCCCCAGCATTTT.

The chain couples TRBV5-5 to TRBJ2-1; 9 bases are a match to TRBD1. CDR3 length equals 16 residues. The V gene's germline CDR1 is SGHKS and CDR2 YYEKEE (reference sequence). V trimming: 2 bases; J trimming: 4 bases; junction bases outside the gene matches: 7. In DNA form, the CDR3 reads TGTGCCAGCAGCTTCGTTTCCGGGACAGGGTACAATGAGCAGTTCTTC. Translation gives CASSFVSGTGYNEQFF.

The chain links TRBV5-3 to TRBJ1-1; 11 bases agree with TRBD1. TRBV5-3 is an ORF for which the function is uncertain. The CDR3 has 13 residues. Unmatched junction bases numbered 6, after V lost 8 bases and J lost 6 bases. The CDR3 DNA reads as TGTGCCAGGAGGACAGGGGGCGCTTCTGAAGCTTTCTTT. As protein: CARRTGGASEAFF.

The chain is built from TRBV2 and TRBJ2-2; the D gene is possibly TRBD1 (7 bases). Germline CDR1 SNHLY, CDR2 FYNNEI. V shed 0 bases and J shed 2 bases, with 16 bases lying between them. CDR3 length equals 18 residues. CDR3 nucleotides: TGTGCCAGCAGTGAAGCGGGGACTGTAGGGGGCAACACCGGGGAGCTGTTTTTT. Amino acid sequence: CASSEAGTVGGNTGELFF.

The CDR3 is CASSQDPRRGIYGYTF. DNA of the CDR3: TGTGCCAGCAGCCAAGACCCGCGCAGGGGTATTTATGGCTACACCTTC. The J gene is TRBJ1-2, the V gene TRBV3-1 (or the pseudogene TRBV3-2); D possibly corresponds to TRBD1 (6 bases). The CDR3 runs to 16 residues. The V end lost 0 bases, the J end lost 5 bases, and 16 bases lay between the germline ends. Germline V lookup: CDR1 LGHDT, CDR2 YNNKEL (reference sequence).

This chain connects TRBV6-5 to TRBJ2-7; possible D gene TRBD2, 7 bases. The germline gives CDR1 MNHEY, CDR2 SVGAGI. The CDR3 consists of 12 residues. Trimming pared 10 bases from V and 5 bases from J, leaving 15 bases between. The CDR3 sequence is CATGGRVDEQYF. DNA of the CDR3: TGTGCCACCGGGGGGCGGGTCGACGAGCAGTACTTC.